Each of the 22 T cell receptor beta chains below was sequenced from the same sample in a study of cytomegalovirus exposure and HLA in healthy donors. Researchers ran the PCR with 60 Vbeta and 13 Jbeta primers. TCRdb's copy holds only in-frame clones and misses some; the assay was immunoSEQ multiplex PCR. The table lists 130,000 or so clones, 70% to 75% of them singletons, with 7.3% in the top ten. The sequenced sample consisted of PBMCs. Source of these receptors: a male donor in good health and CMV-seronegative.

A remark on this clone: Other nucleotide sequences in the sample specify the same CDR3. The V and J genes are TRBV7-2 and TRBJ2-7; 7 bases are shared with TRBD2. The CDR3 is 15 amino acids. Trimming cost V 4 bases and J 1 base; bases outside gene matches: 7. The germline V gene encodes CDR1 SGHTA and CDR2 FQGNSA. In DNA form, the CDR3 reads TGTGCCAGCAGCTACCAGCGGGGCTTATCCTACGAGCAGTACTTC. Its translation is CASSYQRGLSYEQYF.

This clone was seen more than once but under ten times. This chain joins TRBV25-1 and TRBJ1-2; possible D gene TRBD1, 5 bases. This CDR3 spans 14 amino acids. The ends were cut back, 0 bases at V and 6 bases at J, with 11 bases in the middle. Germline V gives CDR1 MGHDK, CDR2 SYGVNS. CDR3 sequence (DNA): TGTGCCAGCAGTGAATATGGCCAGGGCCATGGCTACACCTTC. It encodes CASSEYGQGHGYTF.

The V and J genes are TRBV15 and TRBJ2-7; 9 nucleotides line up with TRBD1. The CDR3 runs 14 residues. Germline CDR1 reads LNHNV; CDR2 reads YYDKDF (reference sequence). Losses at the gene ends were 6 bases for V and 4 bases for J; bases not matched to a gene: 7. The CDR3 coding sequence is TGTGCCACCAGTATGGACAGGGGACCATACGAGCAGTACTTC. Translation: CATSMDRGPYEQYF.

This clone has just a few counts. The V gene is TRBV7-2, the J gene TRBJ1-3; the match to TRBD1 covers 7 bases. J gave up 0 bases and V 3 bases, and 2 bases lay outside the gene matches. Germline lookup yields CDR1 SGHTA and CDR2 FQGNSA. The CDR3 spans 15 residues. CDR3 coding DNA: TGTGCCAGCAGCTTGGGACAGTTCTCTGGAAACACCATATATTTT. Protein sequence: CASSLGQFSGNTIYF.

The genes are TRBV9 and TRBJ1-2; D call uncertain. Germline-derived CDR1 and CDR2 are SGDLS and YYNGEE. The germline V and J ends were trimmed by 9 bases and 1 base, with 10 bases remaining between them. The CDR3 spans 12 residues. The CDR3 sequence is CATHYRNYGYTF. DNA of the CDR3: TGTGCCACACATTATCGTAACTATGGCTACACCTTC.

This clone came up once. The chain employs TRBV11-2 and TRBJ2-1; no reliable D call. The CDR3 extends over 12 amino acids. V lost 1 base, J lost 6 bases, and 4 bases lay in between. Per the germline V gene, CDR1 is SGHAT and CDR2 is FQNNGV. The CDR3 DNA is TGTGCCAGCAGCTTAGCGGGCAATGAGCAGTTCTTC. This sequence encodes CASSLAGNEQFF.

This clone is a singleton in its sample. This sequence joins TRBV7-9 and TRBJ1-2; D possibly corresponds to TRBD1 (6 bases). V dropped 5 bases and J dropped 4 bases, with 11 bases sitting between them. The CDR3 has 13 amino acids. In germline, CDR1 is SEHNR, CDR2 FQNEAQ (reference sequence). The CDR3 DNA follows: TGTGCCAGCAGCCAAGTAGGGGGCTATGGCTACACCTTC. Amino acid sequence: CASSQVGGYGYTF.

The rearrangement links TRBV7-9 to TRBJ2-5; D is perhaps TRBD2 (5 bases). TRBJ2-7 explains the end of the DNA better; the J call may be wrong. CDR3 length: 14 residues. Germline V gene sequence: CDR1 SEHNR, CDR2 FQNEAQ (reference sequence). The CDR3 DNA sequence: TGTGCCAGCAGCCCCGAGGGCATAAACTACGAGCAGTACTTC. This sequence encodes CASSPEGINYEQYF.

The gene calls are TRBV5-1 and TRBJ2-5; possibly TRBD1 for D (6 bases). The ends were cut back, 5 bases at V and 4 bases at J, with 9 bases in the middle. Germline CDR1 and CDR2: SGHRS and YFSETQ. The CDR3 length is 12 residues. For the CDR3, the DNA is TGCGCCAGCAGACAGGGTGGAGAGACCCAGTACTTC. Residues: CASRQGGETQYF.

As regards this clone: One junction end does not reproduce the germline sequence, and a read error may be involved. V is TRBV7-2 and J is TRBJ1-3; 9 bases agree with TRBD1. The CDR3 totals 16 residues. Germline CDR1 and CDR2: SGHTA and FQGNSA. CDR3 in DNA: TGTGCCAACAGCTTAGTGGGACAGGGTCTCGGAAACACCATATATTTT. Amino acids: CANSLVGQGLGNTIYF.

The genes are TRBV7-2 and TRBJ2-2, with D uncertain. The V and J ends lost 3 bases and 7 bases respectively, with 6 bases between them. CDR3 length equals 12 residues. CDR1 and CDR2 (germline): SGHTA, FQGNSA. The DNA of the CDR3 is TGTGCCAGCAGCTTTACTTACGGGGAGCTGTTTTTT. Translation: CASSFTYGELFF.

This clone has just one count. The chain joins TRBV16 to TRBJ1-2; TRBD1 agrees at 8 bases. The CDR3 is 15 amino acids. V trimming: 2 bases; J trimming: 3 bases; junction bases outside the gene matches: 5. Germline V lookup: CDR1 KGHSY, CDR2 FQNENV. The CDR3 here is CASSQVDRVDYGYTF. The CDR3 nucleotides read TGTGCCAGCAGCCAAGTGGACAGGGTCGACTATGGCTACACCTTC. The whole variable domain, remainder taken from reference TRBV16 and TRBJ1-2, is GEEVAQTPKHLVRGEGQKAKLYCAPIKGHSYVFWYQQVLKNEFKFLISFQNENVFDETGMPKERFSAKCLPNSPCSLEIQATKLEDSAVYFCASSQVDRVDYGYTFGSGTRLTVV.

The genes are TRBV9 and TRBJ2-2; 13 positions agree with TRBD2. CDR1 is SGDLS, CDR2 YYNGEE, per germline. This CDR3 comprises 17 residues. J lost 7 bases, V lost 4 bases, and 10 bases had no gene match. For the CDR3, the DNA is TGTGCCAGCAGCATCGGACTAGCGGGAGATAAGAGCGGGGAGCTGTTTTTT. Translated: CASSIGLAGDKSGELFF.

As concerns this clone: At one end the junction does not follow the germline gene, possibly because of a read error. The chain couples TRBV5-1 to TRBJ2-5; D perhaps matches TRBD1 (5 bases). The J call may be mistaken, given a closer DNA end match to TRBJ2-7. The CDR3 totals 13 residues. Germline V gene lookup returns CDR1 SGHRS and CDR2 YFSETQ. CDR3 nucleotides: TGCGCCGGCAGCTTGGTCCAGGGCTACGAGCAGTACTTC. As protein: CAGSLVQGYEQYF.

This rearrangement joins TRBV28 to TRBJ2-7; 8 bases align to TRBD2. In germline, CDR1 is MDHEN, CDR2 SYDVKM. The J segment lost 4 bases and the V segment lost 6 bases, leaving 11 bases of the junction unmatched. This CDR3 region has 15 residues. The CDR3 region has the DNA TGTGCCAGCAGCATCCCTCGGGGGGGCAGGTACGAGCAGTACTTC. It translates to CASSIPRGGRYEQYF.

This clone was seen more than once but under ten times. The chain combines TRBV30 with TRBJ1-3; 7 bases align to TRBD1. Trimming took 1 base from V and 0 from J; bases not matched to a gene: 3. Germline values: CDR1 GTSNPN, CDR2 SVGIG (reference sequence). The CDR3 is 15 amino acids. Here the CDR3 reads CAWSEGQRSGNTIYF. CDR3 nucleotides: TGTGCCTGGAGTGAGGGACAGCGCTCTGGAAACACCATATATTTT. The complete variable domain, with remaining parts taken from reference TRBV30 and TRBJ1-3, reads SQTIHQWPATLVQPVGSPLSLECTVEGTSNPNLYWYRQAAGRGLQLLFYSVGIGQISSEVPQNLSASRPQDRQFILSSKKLLLSDSGFYLCAWSEGQRSGNTIYFGEGSWLTVV.

The CDR3 loop is CASSYGGSFDSPLHF. The CDR3 DNA reads as TGTGCCAGCAGTTACGGGGGCAGCTTTGATTCACCCCTCCACTTT. The J gene is TRBJ1-6, the V gene TRBV6-5, with D maybe TRBD1 (6 bases). The CDR3 consists of 15 residues. Trimming pared 2 bases from V and 8 bases from J, leaving 13 bases between. CDR1 MNHEY and CDR2 SVGAGI come from the germline V gene.

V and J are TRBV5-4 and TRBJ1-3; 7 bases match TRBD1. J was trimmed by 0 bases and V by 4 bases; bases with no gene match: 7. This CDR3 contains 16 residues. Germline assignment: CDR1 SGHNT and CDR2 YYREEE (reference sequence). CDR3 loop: CASSLGQPFSGNTIYF. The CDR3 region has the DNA TGTGCCAGCAGCCTGGGACAGCCCTTCTCTGGAAACACCATATATTTT.

The CDR3 DNA is TGCGCCAGCAGCTTGTTTCCGGGAAACAGCGACGAGCAGTACTTC. The encoded protein is CASSLFPGNSDEQYF. The V gene is TRBV5-1, the J gene TRBJ2-7, with D perhaps matching TRBD2 (5 bases). Deletions cut 1 base from V and 5 bases from J, with 16 bases between. CDR3 length equals 15 residues. CDR1 SGHRS and CDR2 YFSETQ come from the germline V gene.

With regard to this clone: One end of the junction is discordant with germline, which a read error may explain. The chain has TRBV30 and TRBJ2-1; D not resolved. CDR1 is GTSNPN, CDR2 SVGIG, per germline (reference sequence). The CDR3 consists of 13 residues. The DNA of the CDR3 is TGTGCCTGGACCGAACCGAACCACAATGGGCAGTTCTTC. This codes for CAWTEPNHNGQFF.

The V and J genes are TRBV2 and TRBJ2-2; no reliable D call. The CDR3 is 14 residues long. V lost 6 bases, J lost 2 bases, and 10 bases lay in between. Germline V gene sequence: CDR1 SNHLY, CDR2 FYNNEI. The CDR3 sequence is CASSHDTNTGELFF. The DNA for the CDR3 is TGTGCCAGCAGCCACGACACAAACACCGGGGAGCTGTTTTTT. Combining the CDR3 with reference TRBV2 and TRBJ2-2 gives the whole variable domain EPEVTQTPSHQVTQMGQEVILRCVPISNHLYFYWYRQILGQKVEFLVSFYNNEISEKSEIFDDQFSVERPDGSNFTLKIRSTKLEDSAMYFCASSHDTNTGELFFGEGSRLTVL.

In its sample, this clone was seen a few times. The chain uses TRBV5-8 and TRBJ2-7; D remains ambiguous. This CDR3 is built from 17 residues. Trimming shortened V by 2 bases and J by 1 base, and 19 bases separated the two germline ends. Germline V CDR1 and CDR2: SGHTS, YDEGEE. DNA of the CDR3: TGTGCCAGCAGCTTACAGACCCCGGCCTTGAATTCCTACGAGCAGTACTTC. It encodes CASSLQTPALNSYEQYF.